A selection of T cell receptor beta chains follows, all from one sample in a study of cytomegalovirus exposure and HLA in healthy donors. Using immunoSEQ multiplex PCR, the repertoire was profiled, and TCRdb retains in-frame clones only, with some absent. This sample has roughly 130,000 clones, with about two thirds found just once. Sequenced material: PBMCs. All receptors derive from a man between 40 and 49 years old in good health and CMV-seropositive. Both conserved end residues are part of each CDR3. The order of the fields is V gene, clone size, J gene, CDR3 length, D gene, CDR3 protein, CDR3 DNA. D genes are given only for firm matches. Some rows mark clone size as missing; the rest say once, few, many or name a class of expanded clone.

v_call: TRBV5-4; clone_size: .; j_call: TRBJ2-5; cdr3_length: 13; d_call: .; cdr3_aa: CASSFGGEGTQYF; cdr3_nt: TGTGCCAGCAGCTTCGGAGGGGAAGGGACCCAGTACTTC
v_call: TRBV18; clone_size: .; j_call: TRBJ2-6; cdr3_length: 15; d_call: .; cdr3_aa: CASSQDNSGANVLTF; cdr3_nt: TGTGCCAGCTCACAAGACAACTCTGGGGCCAACGTCCTGACTTTC
v_call: TRBV5-6; clone_size: .; j_call: TRBJ2-7; cdr3_length: 12; d_call: .; cdr3_aa: CASSSQDYEQYF; cdr3_nt: TGTGCCAGCAGCTCCCAGGACTACGAGCAGTACTTC
v_call: TRBV19; clone_size: once; j_call: TRBJ2-3; cdr3_length: 17; d_call: TRBD2; cdr3_aa: CASSSASTSGATDTQYF; cdr3_nt: TGTGCCAGTAGTAGCGCCTCGACTAGCGGGGCCACAGATACGCAGTATTTT
v_call: TRBV11-2; clone_size: .; j_call: TRBJ2-7; cdr3_length: 15; d_call: TRBD2; cdr3_aa: CASSSGLAGLDEQYF; cdr3_nt: TGTGCCAGCAGCTCGGGACTAGCGGGGCTTGACGAGCAGTACTTC
v_call: TRBV11-1; clone_size: .; j_call: TRBJ1-1; cdr3_length: 15; d_call: .; cdr3_aa: CASRLSAGANTEAFF; cdr3_nt: TGTGCCAGCAGGCTCTCTGCTGGGGCGAACACTGAAGCTTTCTTT
v_call: TRBV2; clone_size: .; j_call: TRBJ2-7; cdr3_length: 12; d_call: .; cdr3_aa: CASSVASGEQYF; cdr3_nt: TGTGCCAGCAGTGTCGCCTCGGGCGAGCAGTACTTC
v_call: TRBV9; clone_size: once; j_call: TRBJ2-1; cdr3_length: 17; d_call: TRBD2; cdr3_aa: CASSVGTSGSSYNEQFF; cdr3_nt: TGTGCCAGCAGCGTAGGGACTAGCGGGAGTTCCTACAATGAGCAGTTCTTC
v_call: TRBV5-4; clone_size: .; j_call: TRBJ2-1; cdr3_length: 18; d_call: TRBD2; cdr3_aa: CASSQTSGGPRGWNEQFF; cdr3_nt: TGTGCCAGCAGCCAGACTAGCGGGGGGCCCCGGGGGTGGAATGAGCAGTTCTTC
v_call: TRBV6-1; clone_size: .; j_call: TRBJ2-2; cdr3_length: 13; d_call: .; cdr3_aa: CASNYRELGELFF; cdr3_nt: TGTGCCAGCAATTACAGGGAGCTCGGGGAGCTGTTTTTT
v_call: TRBV20-1; clone_size: .; j_call: TRBJ2-7; cdr3_length: 10; d_call: .; cdr3_aa: CSARRWEQYF; cdr3_nt: TGCAGTGCTAGACGGTGGGAGCAGTACTTC
v_call: TRBV2; clone_size: .; j_call: TRBJ2-2; cdr3_length: 14; d_call: TRBD2; cdr3_aa: CASSRIAGAGELFF; cdr3_nt: TGTGCCAGCAGTAGAATAGCGGGAGCAGGGGAGCTGTTTTTT
v_call: TRBV5-1; clone_size: .; j_call: TRBJ2-1; cdr3_length: 20; d_call: TRBD2; cdr3_aa: CASSIPTTSTGGSTYNEQFF; cdr3_nt: TGCGCCAGCAGCATACCCACAACCTCGACGGGGGGGTCCACCTACAATGAGCAGTTCTTC
v_call: TRBV6-4; clone_size: once; j_call: TRBJ2-7; cdr3_length: 16; d_call: .; cdr3_aa: CASSDIPRDINYEQYF; cdr3_nt: TGTGCCAGCAGTGATATACCCCGGGACATTAACTACGAGCAGTACTTC
v_call: TRBV5-1; clone_size: .; j_call: TRBJ1-2; cdr3_length: 14; d_call: TRBD1; cdr3_aa: CASSDSGTGHGYTF; cdr3_nt: TGCGCCAGCAGCGACTCCGGGACAGGGCATGGCTACACCTTC
v_call: TRBV27; clone_size: .; j_call: TRBJ2-1; cdr3_length: 15; d_call: TRBD2; cdr3_aa: CASSSTSGAHNEQFF; cdr3_nt: TGTGCCAGCAGTTCCACTAGCGGGGCCCACAATGAGCAGTTCTTC
v_call: TRBV5-1; clone_size: .; j_call: TRBJ2-3; cdr3_length: 16; d_call: TRBD2; cdr3_aa: CASSLGTSGSTDTQYF; cdr3_nt: TGCGCCAGCAGCTTGGGGACTAGCGGGAGTACAGATACGCAGTATTTT
v_call: TRBV9; clone_size: few; j_call: TRBJ1-1; cdr3_length: 13; d_call: .; cdr3_aa: CASSSGGGAEAFF; cdr3_nt: TGTGCCAGCAGCTCTGGGGGGGGTGCTGAAGCTTTCTTT
v_call: TRBV5-1; clone_size: .; j_call: TRBJ2-7; cdr3_length: 14; d_call: .; cdr3_aa: CASSLWLASGEQYF; cdr3_nt: TGCGCCAGCAGCTTGTGGCTAGCCAGTGGCGAGCAGTACTTC
v_call: TRBV10-3; clone_size: .; j_call: TRBJ2-7; cdr3_length: 15; d_call: TRBD1; cdr3_aa: CAINRDSELPHEQYF; cdr3_nt: TGTGCCATCAACCGGGACAGCGAGTTGCCCCACGAGCAGTACTTC
v_call: TRBV2; clone_size: .; j_call: TRBJ1-5; cdr3_length: 15; d_call: TRBD1; cdr3_aa: CASSKGQNSNQPQHF; cdr3_nt: TGTGCCAGCAGTAAGGGACAGAATAGCAATCAGCCCCAGCATTTT
v_call: TRBV5-1; clone_size: .; j_call: TRBJ2-7; cdr3_length: 13; d_call: TRBD1; cdr3_aa: CASSVQGAREQYF; cdr3_nt: TGCGCCAGCAGCGTACAGGGGGCGCGGGAGCAGTACTTC
v_call: TRBV5-1; clone_size: .; j_call: TRBJ1-3; cdr3_length: 14; d_call: .; cdr3_aa: CASSPGQSGNTIYF; cdr3_nt: TGCGCCAGCAGCCCCGGACAGTCCGGAAACACCATATATTTT
v_call: TRBV28; clone_size: .; j_call: TRBJ1-5; cdr3_length: 13; d_call: .; cdr3_aa: CASSLSGLEPQHF; cdr3_nt: TGTGCCAGCAGTTTATCGGGGTTGGAGCCCCAGCATTTT
v_call: TRBV7-6; clone_size: .; j_call: TRBJ2-3; cdr3_length: 17; d_call: TRBD2; cdr3_aa: CASSLETSGGLTDTQYF; cdr3_nt: TGTGCCAGCAGCTTAGAGACTAGCGGGGGACTCACAGATACGCAGTATTTT
v_call: TRBV7-9; clone_size: .; j_call: TRBJ2-1; cdr3_length: 14; d_call: TRBD2; cdr3_aa: CASSLDWGGSEQFF; cdr3_nt: TGTGCCAGCAGCTTAGATTGGGGCGGGAGTGAGCAGTTCTTC
v_call: TRBV30; clone_size: .; j_call: TRBJ1-4; cdr3_length: 14; d_call: .; cdr3_aa: CAWSVAPTNEKLFF; cdr3_nt: TGTGCCTGGAGTGTGGCTCCAACTAATGAAAAACTGTTTTTT
v_call: TRBV18; clone_size: .; j_call: TRBJ1-2; cdr3_length: 13; d_call: .; cdr3_aa: CASSPDVTGGYTF; cdr3_nt: TGTGCCAGCTCACCAGACGTAACGGGGGGCTACACCTTC
v_call: TRBV10-3; clone_size: .; j_call: TRBJ1-2; cdr3_length: 12; d_call: .; cdr3_aa: CAISETKYGYTF; cdr3_nt: TGTGCCATCAGTGAGACTAAGTATGGCTACACCTTC
v_call: TRBV6-1; clone_size: .; j_call: TRBJ1-5; cdr3_length: 15; d_call: .; cdr3_aa: CASSVGGWGVRPQHF; cdr3_nt: TGTGCCAGCAGTGTGGGGGGGTGGGGTGTTCGGCCCCAGCATTTT
v_call: TRBV28; clone_size: few; j_call: TRBJ2-7; cdr3_length: 15; d_call: TRBD1; cdr3_aa: CASKHLDRGPYEQYF; cdr3_nt: TGTGCCAGCAAACACCTGGACAGGGGGCCCTACGAGCAGTACTTC
v_call: TRBV11-3; clone_size: .; j_call: TRBJ1-1; cdr3_length: 14; d_call: .; cdr3_aa: CASSLGPSGTEAFF; cdr3_nt: TGTGCCAGCAGCTTGGGCCCTTCCGGCACTGAAGCTTTCTTT
v_call: TRBV6-1; clone_size: .; j_call: TRBJ1-6; cdr3_length: 12; d_call: .; cdr3_aa: CASSDGSSPLHF; cdr3_nt: TGTGCCAGCAGTGACGGGAGCTCACCCCTCCACTTT
v_call: TRBV27; clone_size: .; j_call: TRBJ2-2; cdr3_length: 15; d_call: .; cdr3_aa: CASSLGGTHTGELFF; cdr3_nt: TGTGCCAGCAGTTTGGGAGGGACACACACCGGGGAGCTGTTTTTT
v_call: TRBV9; clone_size: .; j_call: TRBJ2-1; cdr3_length: 14; d_call: .; cdr3_aa: CASSVVGSPNEQFF; cdr3_nt: TGTGCCAGCAGCGTAGTTGGGAGCCCCAATGAGCAGTTCTTC
v_call: TRBV7-7; clone_size: .; j_call: TRBJ2-2; cdr3_length: 14; d_call: .; cdr3_aa: CASSLTANTGELFF; cdr3_nt: TGTGCCAGCAGCTTAACAGCGAACACCGGGGAGCTGTTTTTT
v_call: TRBV10-1; clone_size: once; j_call: TRBJ2-7; cdr3_length: 17; d_call: TRBD2; cdr3_aa: CASSEGLAGRRYYEQYF; cdr3_nt: TGCGCCAGCAGTGAGGGACTAGCGGGACGTCGGTACTACGAGCAGTACTTC
v_call: TRBV5-1; clone_size: once; j_call: TRBJ2-2; cdr3_length: 15; d_call: .; cdr3_aa: CASSPTASNTGELFF; cdr3_nt: TGCGCCAGCAGCCCGACAGCATCGAACACCGGGGAGCTGTTTTTT
v_call: TRBV2; clone_size: .; j_call: TRBJ1-2; cdr3_length: 13; d_call: .; cdr3_aa: CASTVLGGYGYTF; cdr3_nt: TGTGCCAGCACTGTACTAGGGGGCTATGGCTACACCTTC
v_call: TRBV6-5; clone_size: .; j_call: TRBJ1-5; cdr3_length: 15; d_call: .; cdr3_aa: CASSYSRDKNQPQHF; cdr3_nt: TGTGCCAGCAGTTACTCTAGGGACAAAAATCAGCCCCAGCATTTT
v_call: TRBV7-9; clone_size: .; j_call: TRBJ2-7; cdr3_length: 14; d_call: .; cdr3_aa: CASSLGRTTGEQYF; cdr3_nt: TGTGCCAGCAGCTTAGGCCGGACCACAGGGGAGCAGTACTTC
v_call: TRBV4-2; clone_size: .; j_call: TRBJ1-5; cdr3_length: 15; d_call: TRBD1; cdr3_aa: CASSQEGQGFQPQHF; cdr3_nt: TGTGCCAGCAGCCAAGAGGGACAGGGGTTTCAGCCCCAGCATTTT
v_call: TRBV6-1; clone_size: few; j_call: TRBJ2-7; cdr3_length: 14; d_call: TRBD2; cdr3_aa: CASRGLAKKVEQYF; cdr3_nt: TGTGCCAGCAGAGGACTAGCGAAGAAGGTCGAGCAGTACTTC
v_call: TRBV27; clone_size: .; j_call: TRBJ2-7; cdr3_length: 14; d_call: .; cdr3_aa: CATKLFRAAYEQYF; cdr3_nt: TGTGCCACCAAGCTATTCAGGGCCGCCTACGAGCAGTACTTC
v_call: TRBV6-5; clone_size: .; j_call: TRBJ2-1; cdr3_length: 13; d_call: TRBD2; cdr3_aa: CASKRGPANEQFF; cdr3_nt: TGTGCCAGCAAGCGGGGGCCCGCAAATGAGCAGTTCTTC
v_call: TRBV27; clone_size: .; j_call: TRBJ2-7; cdr3_length: 16; d_call: TRBD2; cdr3_aa: CASSWLRTSGSYEQYF; cdr3_nt: TGTGCCAGCAGTTGGTTAAGGACTAGCGGGAGCTACGAGCAGTACTTC
v_call: TRBV15; clone_size: once; j_call: TRBJ1-2; cdr3_length: 14; d_call: .; cdr3_aa: CATSRGTADYGYTF; cdr3_nt: TGTGCCACCAGCAGAGGGACAGCCGATTATGGCTACACCTTC
v_call: TRBV28; clone_size: .; j_call: TRBJ1-6; cdr3_length: 16; d_call: TRBD1; cdr3_aa: CASSFTGTGGNSPLHF; cdr3_nt: TGTGCCAGCAGTTTCACCGGGACAGGGGGAAATTCACCCCTCCACTTT
v_call: TRBV6-5; clone_size: .; j_call: TRBJ1-1; cdr3_length: 14; d_call: .; cdr3_aa: CASSYSNSLTEAFF; cdr3_nt: TGTGCCAGCAGTTACTCGAACAGCCTAACTGAAGCTTTCTTT
v_call: TRBV7-9; clone_size: few; j_call: TRBJ1-3; cdr3_length: 15; d_call: .; cdr3_aa: CASSPEGGAGNTIYF; cdr3_nt: TGTGCCAGCAGCCCTGAGGGGGGGGCTGGAAACACCATATATTTT
v_call: TRBV25-1; clone_size: .; j_call: TRBJ1-3; cdr3_length: 14; d_call: .; cdr3_aa: CASSDRSSGNTIYF; cdr3_nt: TGTGCCAGCAGTGATCGCAGCTCTGGAAACACCATATATTTT
v_call: TRBV9; clone_size: .; j_call: TRBJ1-2; cdr3_length: 13; d_call: .; cdr3_aa: CASSVMGDGGYTF; cdr3_nt: TGTGCCAGCAGCGTAATGGGAGACGGTGGCTACACCTTC
v_call: TRBV28; clone_size: few; j_call: TRBJ2-5; cdr3_length: 15; d_call: .; cdr3_aa: CASSPWGQGRETQYF; cdr3_nt: TGTGCCAGCAGCCCCTGGGGGCAGGGAAGAGAGACCCAGTACTTC
v_call: TRBV11-2; clone_size: few; j_call: TRBJ2-7; cdr3_length: 16; d_call: TRBD1; cdr3_aa: CASSFPTGTGGNEQYF; cdr3_nt: TGTGCCAGCAGCTTCCCTACCGGGACAGGGGGGAACGAGCAGTACTTC